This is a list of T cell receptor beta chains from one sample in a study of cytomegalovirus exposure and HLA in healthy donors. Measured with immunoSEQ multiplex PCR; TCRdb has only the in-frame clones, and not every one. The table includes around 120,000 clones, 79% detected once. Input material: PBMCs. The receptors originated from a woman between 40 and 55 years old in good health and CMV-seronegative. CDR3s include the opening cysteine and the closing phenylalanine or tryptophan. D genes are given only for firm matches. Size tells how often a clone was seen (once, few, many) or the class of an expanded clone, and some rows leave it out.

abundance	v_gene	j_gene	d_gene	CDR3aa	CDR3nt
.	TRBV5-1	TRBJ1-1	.	CASSPTGNTEAFF	TGCGCCAGCAGCCCGACAGGGAACACTGAAGCTTTCTTT
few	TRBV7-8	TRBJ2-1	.	CASSMGLLDSNEQFF	TGTGCCAGCAGCATGGGACTTCTTGACTCCAATGAGCAGTTCTTC
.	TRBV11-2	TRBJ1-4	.	CASSRKQAFATNEKLFF	TGTGCCAGCAGCCGAAAACAGGCCTTTGCAACTAATGAAAAACTGTTTTTT
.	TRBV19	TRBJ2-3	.	CASSMAGSTDTQYF	TGTGCCAGTAGTATGGCGGGATCCACAGATACGCAGTATTTT
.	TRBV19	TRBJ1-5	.	CASSISRVSNQPQHF	TGTGCCAGTAGTATCTCTCGGGTTAGCAATCAGCCCCAGCATTTT
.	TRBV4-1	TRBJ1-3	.	CASSQRGSGNTIYF	TGCGCCAGCAGCCAAAGAGGCTCTGGAAACACCATATATTTT
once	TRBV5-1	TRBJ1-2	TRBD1	CASSPTDRGLYGYTF	TGCGCCAGCAGCCCCACTGACAGGGGGCTGTATGGCTACACCTTC
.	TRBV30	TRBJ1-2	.	CAWSTNNYGYTF	TGTGCCTGGAGTACAAATAACTATGGCTACACCTTC
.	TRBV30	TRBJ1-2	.	CAWGNSNPYGYTF	TGTGCCTGGGGCAACAGCAACCCCTATGGCTACACCTTC
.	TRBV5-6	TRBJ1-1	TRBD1	CASSLRRQGSLNSEAFF	TGTGCCAGCAGCTTGAGGCGACAGGGGAGTCTCAACTCTGAAGCTTTCTTT
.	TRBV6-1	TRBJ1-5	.	CASISSFAQPQHF	TGTGCCAGCATTAGCAGTTTTGCTCAGCCCCAGCATTTT
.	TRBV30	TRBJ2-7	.	CAWSSRFYEQYF	TGTGCCTGGAGTTCCAGGTTTTACGAGCAGTACTTC
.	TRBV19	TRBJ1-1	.	CASSAGDMGAEAFF	TGTGCCAGTAGTGCCGGGGACATGGGGGCTGAAGCTTTCTTT
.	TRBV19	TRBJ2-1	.	CATGGAGAWSSYNEQFF	TGTGCCACCGGTGGGGCGGGGGCCTGGAGCTCCTACAATGAGCAGTTCTTC
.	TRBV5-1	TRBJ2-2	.	CASSRGTQYPTGELFF	TGCGCCAGCAGCCGAGGGACACAATACCCCACCGGGGAGCTGTTTTTT
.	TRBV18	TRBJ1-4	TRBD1	CASGQGRGAPNEKLFF	TGTGCCAGCGGACAGGGGAGGGGAGCTCCTAATGAAAAACTGTTTTTT
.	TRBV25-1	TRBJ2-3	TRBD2	CASSVRTSEDTQYF	TGTGCCAGCAGTGTGCGAACTAGCGAGGATACGCAGTATTTT
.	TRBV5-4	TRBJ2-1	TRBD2	CASSLGGAPYNEQFF	TGTGCCAGCAGCCTCGGGGGGGCCCCCTACAATGAGCAGTTCTTC
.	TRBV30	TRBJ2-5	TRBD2	CAWSSWTSGDQETQYF	TGTGCCTGGAGTTCCTGGACTAGCGGGGACCAAGAGACCCAGTACTTC
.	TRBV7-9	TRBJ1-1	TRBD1	CASTYEGATEAFF	TGTGCCAGCACCTACGAGGGGGCGACTGAAGCTTTCTTT
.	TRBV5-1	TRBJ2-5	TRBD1	CASSLAGPGGAQETQYF	TGCGCCAGCAGCTTGGCCGGTCCAGGGGGTGCCCAAGAGACCCAGTACTTC
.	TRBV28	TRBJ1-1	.	CASNDRHTEAFF	TGTGCCAGCAACGACAGACACACTGAAGCTTTCTTT
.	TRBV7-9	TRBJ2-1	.	CASSLGQSSNEQFF	TGTGCCAGCAGCTTAGGACAATCCTCGAATGAGCAGTTCTTC
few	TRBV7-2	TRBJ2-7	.	CASSFPSGLGEQYF	TGTGCCAGCAGCTTCCCGAGCGGGTTGGGGGAGCAGTACTTC
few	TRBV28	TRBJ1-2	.	CASSGQRGNYGYTF	TGTGCCAGCAGTGGACAGCGAGGGAACTATGGCTACACCTTC
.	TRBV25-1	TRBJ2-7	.	CASTPFGGSSYEQYF	TGTGCCAGCACCCCGTTTGGGGGGTCCTCCTACGAGCAGTACTTC
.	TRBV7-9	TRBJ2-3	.	CASSPKGPDTQYF	TGTGCCAGCAGTCCCAAGGGGCCAGATACGCAGTATTTT
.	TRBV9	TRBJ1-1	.	CASSPQVGNTEAFF	TGTGCCAGCAGCCCTCAGGTGGGGAACACTGAAGCTTTCTTT
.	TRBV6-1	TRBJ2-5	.	CASSSAGYQETQYF	TGTGCCAGCAGTTCGGCAGGGTACCAAGAGACCCAGTACTTC
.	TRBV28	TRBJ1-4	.	CASSPGQITNEKLFF	TGTGCCAGCAGCCCCGGACAGATTACTAATGAAAAACTGTTTTTT
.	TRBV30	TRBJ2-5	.	CAWSVFGGGGETQYF	TGTGCCTGGAGTGTATTCGGCGGGGGCGGAGAGACCCAGTACTTC
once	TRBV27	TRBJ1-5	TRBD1	CASLPLGQVDQPQHF	TGTGCCAGCCTCCCCCTTGGACAGGTTGATCAGCCCCAGCATTTT
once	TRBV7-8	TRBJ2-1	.	CASSYQILEGQFF	TGTGCCAGCAGCTATCAGATCCTCGAGGGGCAGTTCTTC
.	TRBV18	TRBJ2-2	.	CASSPRSKEGQNTGELFF	TGTGCCAGCTCACCAAGGAGTAAAGAGGGACAGAACACCGGGGAGCTGTTTTTT
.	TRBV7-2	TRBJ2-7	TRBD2	CASSLVDGRAYEQYF	TGTGCCAGCAGCTTAGTGGACGGGAGGGCCTACGAGCAGTACTTC
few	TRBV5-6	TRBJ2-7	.	CASSLIAPGDEQYF	TGTGCCAGCAGCTTGATCGCCCCCGGAGACGAGCAGTACTTC
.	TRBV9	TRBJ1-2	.	CASSVWSNYGYTF	TGTGCCAGCAGCGTATGGAGTAACTATGGCTACACCTTC
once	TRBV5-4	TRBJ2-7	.	CASSSEEVSYEQYF	TGTGCCAGCAGCTCAGAAGAGGTCTCCTACGAGCAGTACTTC
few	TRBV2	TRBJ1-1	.	CASSARIRDTEAFF	TGTGCCAGCAGTGCGCGCATCCGGGACACTGAAGCTTTCTTT
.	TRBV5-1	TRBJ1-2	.	CASSLALDSNYGYTF	TGCGCCAGCAGCTTGGCCCTGGACTCCAACTATGGCTACACCTTC
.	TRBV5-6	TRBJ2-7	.	CASSLARSYEQYF	TGTGCCAGCAGCTTGGCCAGGTCCTACGAGCAGTACTTC
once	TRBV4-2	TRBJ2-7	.	CASSQDGPRDEQYF	TGTGCCAGCAGCCAAGATGGCCCCCGGGACGAGCAGTACTTC
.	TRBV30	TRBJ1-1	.	CAWSPAPDRGAFF	TGTGCCTGGAGTCCCGCCCCCGATAGAGGGGCTTTCTTT
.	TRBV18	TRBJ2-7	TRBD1	CASSRTGQDSYEQYF	TGTGCCAGCTCCCGCACTGGACAGGACTCCTACGAGCAGTACTTC
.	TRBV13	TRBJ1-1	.	CASSLSGLGTEAFF	TGTGCCAGCAGCTTATCAGGGTTGGGCACTGAAGCTTTCTTT
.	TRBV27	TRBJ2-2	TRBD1	CASSLRTGGSTGELFF	TGTGCCAGCAGTCTCCGGACAGGGGGGAGCACCGGGGAGCTGTTTTTT
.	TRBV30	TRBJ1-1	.	CACPMGGTEAFF	TGTGCCTGTCCTATGGGGGGTACTGAAGCTTTCTTT
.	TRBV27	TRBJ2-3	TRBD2	CASSLLAGGLKDTQYF	TGTGCCAGCAGTTTATTAGCGGGGGGGCTGAAAGATACGCAGTATTTT
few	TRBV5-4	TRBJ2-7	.	CASSPQAGEGYEQYF	TGTGCCAGCAGTCCCCAGGCAGGGGAGGGGTACGAGCAGTACTTC
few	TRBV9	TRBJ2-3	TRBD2	CASSPHGGSGEGTQYF	TGTGCCAGCAGCCCCCATGGCGGGTCTGGGGAGGGTACGCAGTATTTT
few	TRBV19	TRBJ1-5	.	CASSIRSGVGQPQHF	TGTGCCAGTAGTATAAGGTCAGGGGTGGGTCAGCCCCAGCATTTT